The 3 T cell receptor beta chains below all came from one sample that was sequenced in a study of T cells in Graves' hyperthyroidism and ophthalmopathy. Researchers amplified the TCR beta CDR3 regions from RNA transcripts. Primed by the HTBI set, a first-round RT-PCR was run on the TCR CDR3. TCRdb called the multiplex PCR reads again in MiXCR, with one record for every CDR3 protein. The data show 450,000 to 650,000 distinct CDR3 sequences, with approximately 15% seen just once and 6.5% to 9% held by the top ten. The material sequenced was blood. The receptors come from a woman under 30 with Graves' ophthalmopathy.

The chain links TRBV6-1 to TRBJ2-2; D may be TRBD2 (5 bases). Per germline, CDR1 MNHNS and CDR2 SASEGT. There are 16 residues in the CDR3. V gave up 10 bases and J gave up 5 bases, with 23 bases separating them. The CDR3 nucleotides read TGTGCCATCAGCTCGGGGTTAGGACTTACGACCGGGGAGCTGTTTTTT. Protein sequence: CAISSGLGLTTGELFF.

Details on this clonotype: A read error is possible here, since a much larger clone lies one base away. The V and J genes are TRBV3-1 and TRBJ2-1, with D possibly TRBD2 on 5 matching bases. In germline, CDR1 is LGHDT, CDR2 YNNKEL (reference sequence). The CDR3 spans 14 residues. CDR3 DNA sequence: TGTGCCAGCGGCCAAGGTCGGGACTACAATGAGCAGTTCTTC. As protein: CASGQGRDYNEQFF.

In its sample, this clonotype was seen a few times. This chain joins TRBV7-2 and TRBJ2-7, with D possibly TRBD2 on 5 matching bases. Germline V CDR1 and CDR2: SGHTA, FQGNSA. The CDR3 has 14 residues. Trimming took off 5 bases at V and 2 bases at J, with 13 bases between the two ends. Here the CDR3 reads CASSERRGTYEQYF. CDR3 bases: TGTGCCAGCAGCGAACGACGGGGTACCTACGAGCAGTACTTC.